This T cell receptor beta chain appears in the sequencing data of a study of T cells in Graves' hyperthyroidism and ophthalmopathy. Regarding the study as a whole: From stable hyperthyroidism, ophthalmopathy was separated by a 13 V-J model.

The germline V gene encodes CDR1 MGHDK and CDR2 SYGVNS. With V trimmed by 4 bases and J by 5 bases, 7 bases remained unmatched. There are 15 residues in the CDR3. In its sample, this clonotype was seen many times. The antigen is undetermined. RNA transcripts yielded amplified TCR beta CDR3 regions. The TCR CDR3 first-round RT-PCR relied on the HTBI primer set. TCRdb fed the multiplex PCR reads into MiXCR, producing one record per CDR3 protein. The sample lists roughly 840,000 distinct CDR3 sequences, 38% occurring once. The clonotype was recovered from a young man with Graves' hyperthyroidism. V usage is TRBV25-1 and J usage is TRBJ1-1; TRBD1 matches 10 bases. The material sequenced was blood. As DNA, the CDR3 is TGTGCCAGCAGTGGGCGGGGACAGGGGCTTACTGAAGCTTTCTTT. Protein sequence: CASSGRGQGLTEAFF.